One sample yielded the 9 T cell receptor beta chains listed below, sequenced in a study of shared clonotypes between healthy human individuals. Clones were read by immunoSEQ multiplex PCR, and TCRdb kept only the in-frame ones, dropping some. The repertoire holds about 340,000 clones, about 73% seen once, with 10% in the top ten. The sample consisted of memory CD4+ T cells sorted from blood. Described subset: CD45RA-negative fraction. The origin of the receptors is a man aged 30-40 years in good health.

The V and J genes are TRBV7-7 and TRBJ2-1; no clear D gene. This CDR3 contains 13 residues. In germline, CDR1 is SSHAT, CDR2 FNYEAQ (reference sequence). V lost 2 bases and J 5 bases, leaving 7 bases between the germline ends. The CDR3 protein is CASSLSENNEQFF. The CDR3 nucleotides are TGTGCCAGCAGCTTAAGTGAGAACAATGAGCAGTTCTTC.

This clone was recorded only once. The chain employs TRBV27 and TRBJ2-7, with 8 bases that match TRBD2. There are 17 residues in the CDR3. CDR1 and CDR2 from the germline V gene are MNHEY and SMNVEV (reference sequence). V was pared by 4 bases and J by 0 bases, with 11 bases of the junction left unmatched. CDR3: CASSSGGTSGPSYEQYF. The CDR3 DNA is TGTGCCAGCAGTTCTGGGGGAACTAGCGGACCCTCCTACGAGCAGTACTTC.

V gene TRBV5-1 combines with J gene TRBJ1-2, with 7 bases matching TRBD1. CDR3 length equals 17 residues. V gave up 4 bases and J gave up 0 bases; unmatched junction bases: 12. From germline, CDR1 is SGHRS and CDR2 YFSETQ. CDR3 DNA sequence: TGCGCCAGCAGCCCGAACCACCGACAGGGTTCTAACTATGGCTACACCTTC. Protein sequence: CASSPNHRQGSNYGYTF.

The chain combines TRBV2 with TRBJ1-1; D ambiguous. In germline, CDR1 is SNHLY, CDR2 FYNNEI. The CDR3 totals 13 residues. With 8 bases removed from V and 0 bases from J, the gap between germline ends came to 10 bases. The CDR3 protein is CASALGMNTEAFF. CDR3 coding DNA: TGTGCCAGCGCCTTAGGAATGAACACTGAAGCTTTCTTT.

The J gene is TRBJ2-3, the V gene TRBV19; tentatively, D is TRBD2 (5 bases). V was clipped by 5 bases and J by 2 bases, with 8 bases between them. CDR3 size: 13 residues. Looked up from germline, CDR1 is LNHDA and CDR2 is SQIVND (reference sequence). The CDR3 reads CASSFRDTDTQYF. The DNA of the CDR3 is TGTGCCAGTAGTTTCCGGGACACAGATACGCAGTATTTT.

The genes are TRBV5-1 and TRBJ2-2, with D perhaps TRBD1 or TRBD2 (5 bases each). CDR1 SGHRS and CDR2 YFSETQ come from the germline V gene. This CDR3 comprises 15 residues. V gave up 2 bases and J gave up 1 base, with 9 bases separating them. The CDR3 nucleotides are TGCGCCAGCAGCTTAGGGACGGGGAACACCGGGGAGCTGTTTTTT. It codes for CASSLGTGNTGELFF.

The V gene is TRBV5-1, the J gene TRBJ1-2; D is perhaps TRBD1 (6 bases). Germline CDR1 reads SGHRS; CDR2 reads YFSETQ. V lost 0 bases and J 8 bases, leaving 8 bases between the germline ends. This CDR3 has 12 residues. CDR3 sequence reads: CASSLEGVGYTF. For the CDR3, the DNA is TGCGCCAGCAGCTTGGAGGGGGTCGGCTACACCTTC.

Comment on this clone: A much larger clonotype is one base distant, so this may be a read error. Here the CDR3 DNA reads TGTGCCAGCAGCAGGAGCTCTGGGGCCAACGTCCTGACTTTC. As protein: CASSRSSGANVLTF. V is TRBV14 and J is TRBJ2-6, with D hard to call. The germline V and J ends were trimmed by 5 bases and 0 bases, with 5 bases remaining between them. Germline V gene data show CDR1 as SGHDN and CDR2 as FVKESK. The CDR3 covers 14 residues. Combining the CDR3 with reference TRBV14 and TRBJ2-6 gives the whole variable domain EAGVTQFPSHSVIEKGQTVTLRCDPISGHDNLYWYRRVMGKEIKFLLHFVKESKQDESGMPNNRFLAERTGGTYSTLKVQPAELEDSGVYFCASSRSSGANVLTFGAGSRLTVL.

This chain joins TRBV6-1 and TRBJ2-1; 8 bases agree with TRBD2. Losses at the gene ends were 10 bases for V and 7 bases for J; bases not matched to a gene: 15. CDR3 length: 15 amino acids. Germline V gene lookup returns CDR1 MNHNS and CDR2 SASEGT. The CDR3, as DNA: TGTGCCACCTGGAGTGTCGCGGGAGGTCTAAATGAGCAGTTCTTC. As protein: CATWSVAGGLNEQFF.